The source of this T cell receptor beta chain is a study of neurological immune-mediated disorders. This CDR3 has 16 amino acids. The V gene lost 0 bases and the J gene lost 0 bases, with 9 bases spanning the gap. Germline CDR1 DFQATT, CDR2 SNEGSKA (reference sequence). This clonotype was picked up many times. Unsorted libraries came from 2 million PBMCs stored at -80 °C. Synthesis of cDNA was carried out by template-switch 5'RACE. The reaction used 10-nucleotide random UMIs. TCRdb re-analysed the 5' RACE reads in MiXCR, keeping a single row per CDR3 protein. Of around 30,000 distinct CDR3 sequences listed, roughly an eighth are singletons.

The TCR originated in a man in his 60s in good health. The genes are TRBV20-1 and TRBJ1-6; D might be TRBD1 (6 bases). The sequenced material came from PBMCs. In DNA form, the CDR3 reads TGCAGTGCTAGAGATGACAGGAGCTCCTATAATTCACCCCTCCACTTT. Translating gives CSARDDRSSYNSPLHF.